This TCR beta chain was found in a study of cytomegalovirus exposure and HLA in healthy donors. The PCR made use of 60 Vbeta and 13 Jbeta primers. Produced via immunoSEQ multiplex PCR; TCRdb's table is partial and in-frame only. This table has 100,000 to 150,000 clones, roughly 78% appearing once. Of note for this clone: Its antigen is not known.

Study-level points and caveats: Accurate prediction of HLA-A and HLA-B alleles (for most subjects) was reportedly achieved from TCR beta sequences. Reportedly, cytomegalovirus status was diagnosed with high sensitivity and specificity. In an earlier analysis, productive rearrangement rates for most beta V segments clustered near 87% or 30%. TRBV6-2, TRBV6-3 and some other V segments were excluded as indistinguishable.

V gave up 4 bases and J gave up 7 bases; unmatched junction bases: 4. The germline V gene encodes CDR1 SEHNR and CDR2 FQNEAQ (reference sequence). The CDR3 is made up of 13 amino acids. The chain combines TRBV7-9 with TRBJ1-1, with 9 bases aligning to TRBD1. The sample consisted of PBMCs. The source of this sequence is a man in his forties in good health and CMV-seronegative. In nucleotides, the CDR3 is TGTGCCAGCAGCTACCCGGGACAGGGTGAAGCTTTCTTT. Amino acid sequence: CASSYPGQGEAFF.